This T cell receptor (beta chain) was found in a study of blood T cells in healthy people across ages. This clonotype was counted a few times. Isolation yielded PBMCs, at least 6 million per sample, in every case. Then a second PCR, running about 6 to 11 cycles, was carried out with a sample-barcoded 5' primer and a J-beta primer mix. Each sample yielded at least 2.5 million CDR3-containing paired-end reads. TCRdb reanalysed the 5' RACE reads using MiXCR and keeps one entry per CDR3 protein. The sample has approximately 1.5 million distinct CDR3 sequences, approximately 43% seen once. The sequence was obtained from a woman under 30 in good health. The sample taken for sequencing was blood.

CDR3 residues: CASSLSPSTGGHHGYTF. The CDR3 DNA reads TGTGCCAGCAGCTTGTCACCTTCGACAGGGGGTCACCATGGCTACACCTTC. This chain joins TRBV5-5 and TRBJ1-2; 9 bases match TRBD1. J was trimmed by 6 bases and V by 1 base; bases with no gene match: 13. This CDR3 region has 17 residues. Germline V gene data show CDR1 as SGHKS and CDR2 as YYEKEE (reference sequence).